The TCR beta chain under discussion was sequenced for a study of T cell responses to AZD1222 COVID-19 vaccine. Study-wide findings and caveats: Regions left unmutated in variants are reportedly the target of nearly half of spike-specific TCRs. Among AZD1222 vaccinees, only six were seropositive at baseline. White British donors predominated, females outnumbered males, and clonal diversity was possibly underestimated. Increased Spike-specific TCR breadth and depth were observed after two AZD1222 doses.

This CDR3 has 14 residues. The V and J ends lost 0 bases and 7 bases respectively, with 11 bases between them. CDR1 and CDR2 from the germline V gene are SGHRS and YFSETQ. Notes on this clone: Its target is unknown.

Sequencing used immunoSEQ multiplex PCR; TCRdb keeps in-frame clones, though not all of them. The sample includes 80,000 or so clones, less than 95% of them seen just once. The chain links TRBV5-1 to TRBJ1-5, with a weak D call TRBD1 (5 bases). The clonotype comes from an adult who received the AZD1222 COVID-19 vaccine. The material was peripheral blood, obtained 28 days after the second AZD1222 dose. The CDR3 coding sequence is TGCGCCAGCAGCTTGGATCAGGGAAGGCAGCCCCAGCATTTT. Amino acid sequence: CASSLDQGRQPQHF.